This entry lists 6 T cell receptor beta chains sequenced from one sample in a study of monozygotic twins with inflammatory bowel disease. TCRdb reprocessed the 5' RACE reads, with one entry per CDR3 protein and no DNA. The sample holds fewer than 550,000 distinct CDR3 sequences. Material: blood. These receptors all come from a human donor with ulcerative colitis or Crohn's disease, or a healthy co-twin of an affected twin (not recorded which).

This chain links TRBV15 with TRBJ1-5. Germline CDR1 and CDR2: LNHNV and YYDKDF (reference sequence). The CDR3 is 17 amino acids. CDR3 sequence: CATSFLRVIDSNQPQHF.

This sequence joins TRBV11-1 and TRBJ2-7; as DNA is missing, the TRBD2 call by TCRdb cannot be tested. CDR1 is SGHAT and CDR2 is FQDESV in the germline V gene (reference sequence). The CDR3 sequence is 17 residues long. CDR3 loop: CASSFQATAALLGEQYF.

The V call is TRBV6-5, the J call TRBJ1-6; TCRdb indicates TRBD1, and absent DNA this call remains unverified. The CDR3 sequence is 14 residues long. Germline CDR1 and CDR2: MNHEY and SVGAGI. CDR3: CASSYDSYNSPLHF.

The chain is built from TRBV5-1 and TRBJ2-1; the TRBD1 assignment by TCRdb is unverifiable without DNA. The germline V gene encodes CDR1 SGHRS and CDR2 YFSETQ. This CDR3 has 15 amino acids. CDR3 residues: CASSLYPGRINEQFF.

This chain uses TRBV7-2 with TRBJ2-3; the D gene TCRdb calls, TRBD2, cannot be checked with no DNA. Germline CDR1 reads SGHTA; CDR2 reads FQGNSA. The CDR3 is 15 amino acids. CDR3 protein: CASSHQAGGVDTQYF. Drawing the rest from reference TRBV7-2 and TRBJ2-3, the complete variable domain is GAGVSQSPSNKVTEKGKDVELRCDPISGHTALYWYRQSLGQGLEFLIYFQGNSAPDKSGLPSDRFSAERTGGSVSTLTIQRTQQEDSAVYLCASSHQAGGVDTQYFGPGTRLTVL.

The rearrangement links TRBV20-1 to TRBJ1-2; TCRdb designates TRBD1, a call that cannot be tested without DNA. The CDR3 covers 12 residues. From germline, CDR1 is DFQATT and CDR2 SNEGSKA (reference sequence). This chain's CDR3 is CSALRTDYGYTF.